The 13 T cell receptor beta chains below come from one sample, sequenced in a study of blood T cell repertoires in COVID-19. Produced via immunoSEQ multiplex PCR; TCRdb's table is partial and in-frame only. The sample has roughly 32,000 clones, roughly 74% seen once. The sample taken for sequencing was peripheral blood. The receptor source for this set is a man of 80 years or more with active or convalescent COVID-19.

CDR3 sequence: CASARVAPSYEQYF. The CDR3 bases are TGTGCCAGTGCCAGGGTTGCCCCGTCCTACGAGCAGTACTTC. This chain links TRBV19 with TRBJ2-7; perhaps TRBD1 as D (5 bases). Trimming shortened V by 8 bases and J by 1 base, and 15 bases separated the two germline ends. The CDR3 spans 14 residues. The germline gives CDR1 LNHDA, CDR2 SQIVND (reference sequence).

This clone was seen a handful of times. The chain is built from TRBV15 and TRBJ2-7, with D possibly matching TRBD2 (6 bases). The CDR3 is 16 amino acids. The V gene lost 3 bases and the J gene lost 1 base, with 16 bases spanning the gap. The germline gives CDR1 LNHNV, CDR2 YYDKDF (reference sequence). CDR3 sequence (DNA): TGTGCCACCAGCAGGGCGAACCGGGGGTCATCCTACGAGCAGTACTTC. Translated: CATSRANRGSSYEQYF.

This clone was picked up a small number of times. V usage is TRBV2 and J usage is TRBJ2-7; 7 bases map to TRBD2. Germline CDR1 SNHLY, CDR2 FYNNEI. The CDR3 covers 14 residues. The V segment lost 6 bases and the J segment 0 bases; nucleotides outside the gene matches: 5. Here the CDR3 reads CASRLAGTSYEQYF. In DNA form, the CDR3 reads TGTGCCAGCAGGTTAGCGGGCACCTCCTACGAGCAGTACTTC.

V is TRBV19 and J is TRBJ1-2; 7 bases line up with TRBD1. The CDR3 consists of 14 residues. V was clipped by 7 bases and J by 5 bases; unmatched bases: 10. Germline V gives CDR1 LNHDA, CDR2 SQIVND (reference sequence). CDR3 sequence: CASITTGSTYGYTF. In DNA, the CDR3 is TGTGCCAGTATCACGACAGGGAGTACGTATGGCTACACCTTC. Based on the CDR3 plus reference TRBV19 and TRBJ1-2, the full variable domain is DGGITQSPKYLFRKEGQNVTLSCEQNLNHDAMYWYRQDPGQGLRLIYYSQIVNDFQKGDIAEGYSVSREKKESFPLTVTSAQKNPTAFYLCASITTGSTYGYTFGSGTRLTVV.

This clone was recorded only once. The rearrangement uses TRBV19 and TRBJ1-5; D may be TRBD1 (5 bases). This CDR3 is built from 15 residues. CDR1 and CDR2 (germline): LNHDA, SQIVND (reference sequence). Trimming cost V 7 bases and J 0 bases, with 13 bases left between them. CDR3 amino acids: CASNDPGFSNQPQHF. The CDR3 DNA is TGTGCCAGTAACGACCCAGGGTTTAGCAATCAGCCCCAGCATTTT.

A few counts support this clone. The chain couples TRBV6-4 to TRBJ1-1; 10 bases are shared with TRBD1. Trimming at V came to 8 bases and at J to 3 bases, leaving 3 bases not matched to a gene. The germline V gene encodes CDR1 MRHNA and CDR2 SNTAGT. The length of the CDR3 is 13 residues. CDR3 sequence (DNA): TGTGCCAGCGAGGGGACAGGGGACACTGAAGCTTTCTTT. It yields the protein CASEGTGDTEAFF.

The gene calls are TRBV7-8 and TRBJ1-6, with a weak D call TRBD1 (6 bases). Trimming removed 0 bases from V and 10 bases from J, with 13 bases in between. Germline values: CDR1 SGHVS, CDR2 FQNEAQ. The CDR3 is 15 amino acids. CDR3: CASSLAEGGRSPLHF. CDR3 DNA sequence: TGTGCCAGCAGCTTAGCGGAAGGGGGTAGATCACCCCTCCACTTT.

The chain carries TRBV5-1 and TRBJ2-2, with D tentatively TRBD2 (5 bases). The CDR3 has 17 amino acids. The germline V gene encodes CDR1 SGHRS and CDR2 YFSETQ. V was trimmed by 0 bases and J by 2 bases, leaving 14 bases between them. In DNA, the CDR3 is TGCGCCAGCAGCTTGGCCTCTGAGCGGATAAACACCGGGGAGCTGTTTTTT. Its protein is CASSLASERINTGELFF.

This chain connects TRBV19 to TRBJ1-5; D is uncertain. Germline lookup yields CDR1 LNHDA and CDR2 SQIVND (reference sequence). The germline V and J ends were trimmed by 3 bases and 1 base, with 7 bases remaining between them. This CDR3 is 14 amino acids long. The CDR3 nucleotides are TGTGCCAGTAGTATGGGGAGGAGCAATCAGCCCCAGCATTTT. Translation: CASSMGRSNQPQHF.

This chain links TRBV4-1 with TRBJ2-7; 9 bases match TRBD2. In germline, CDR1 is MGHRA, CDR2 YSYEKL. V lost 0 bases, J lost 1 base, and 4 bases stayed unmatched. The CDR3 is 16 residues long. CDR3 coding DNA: TGCGCCAGCAGCCAAGATAGCGGGAGTGGGTCCTACGAGCAGTACTTC. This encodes CASSQDSGSGSYEQYF.

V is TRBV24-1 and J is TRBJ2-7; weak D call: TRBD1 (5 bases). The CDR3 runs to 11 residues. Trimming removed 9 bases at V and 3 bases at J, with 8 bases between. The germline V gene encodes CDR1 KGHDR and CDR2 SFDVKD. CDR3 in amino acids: CATDDSYEQYF. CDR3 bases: TGTGCCACCGACGACAGCTACGAGCAGTACTTC.

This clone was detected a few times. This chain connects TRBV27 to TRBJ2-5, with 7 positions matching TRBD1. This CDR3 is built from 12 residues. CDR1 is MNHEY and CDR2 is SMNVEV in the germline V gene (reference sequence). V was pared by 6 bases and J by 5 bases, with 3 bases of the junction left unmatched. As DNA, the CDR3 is TGTGCCAGCAGCCCCAGGGGGGAGACCCAGTACTTC. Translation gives CASSPRGETQYF.

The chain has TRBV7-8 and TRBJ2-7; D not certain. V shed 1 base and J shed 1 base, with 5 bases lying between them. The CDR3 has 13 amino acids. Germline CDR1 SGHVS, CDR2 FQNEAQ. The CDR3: CASSLGRSYEQYF. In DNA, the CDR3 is TGTGCCAGCAGCTTAGGGAGATCCTACGAGCAGTACTTC.